This TCR beta chain was identified in a study of T-cell reconstitution after alpha-beta-depleted transplantation in children. V gave up 0 bases and J gave up 3 bases, with 6 bases separating them. Germline-derived CDR1 and CDR2 are DFQATT and SNEGSKA (reference sequence). This CDR3 is 13 amino acids long. TCRbeta library preparation incorporated unique molecular identifiers. TCRdb re-derived calls from the PCR reads in MiXCR, one entry per CDR3 protein. The sample shows about 230,000 distinct CDR3 sequences, over 9.5% of them seen only once. The receptor comes from a human donor who donated a stem cell graft to a child with SCID. This specimen was PBMCs from the stem cell graft donor, taken from the stem cell graft. The chain has TRBV20-1 and TRBJ2-1; D is undetermined. The CDR3 sequence: CSARERVYNEQFF. In DNA form, the CDR3 reads TGCAGTGCTAGAGAGCGAGTCTACAATGAGCAGTTCTTC.